This is a list of T cell receptor beta chains from one sample in a study of blood T cell repertoires in COVID-19. The table came from immunoSEQ multiplex PCR; TCRdb's copy has only in-frame clones and leaves some out. The sample lists approximately 65,000 clones, 88% occurring once. The sample taken for sequencing was peripheral blood. These receptor sequences come from a human donor in a cohort sampled during active COVID-19. CDR3s include the opening cysteine and the closing phenylalanine or tryptophan. D genes are given only for firm matches. Part of the rows lack a size; the others show once, few, many or a class for expanded clones.

clone size: -
CDR3 length: 13
J gene: TRBJ1-5
V gene: TRBV19
D gene: TRBD1
CDR3 DNA: TGTGCCAGTAGTCCCAGCAGGGGGAAGCCCCAGCATTTT
CDR3 protein: CASSPSRGKPQHF

clone size: -
CDR3 length: 14
J gene: TRBJ2-3
V gene: TRBV6-6
D gene: TRBD1
CDR3 DNA: TGTGCCAGCAACACAGGGGTGAGCACAGATACGCAGTATTTT
CDR3 protein: CASNTGVSTDTQYF

clone size: -
CDR3 length: 15
J gene: TRBJ2-5
V gene: TRBV6-5
D gene: TRBD2
CDR3 DNA: TGTGCCAGCAGTTACTCATCGGGGGGGCCGGAGACCCAGTACTTC
CDR3 protein: CASSYSSGGPETQYF

clone size: -
CDR3 length: 15
J gene: TRBJ2-1
V gene: TRBV7-2
D gene: TRBD2
CDR3 DNA: TGTGCCAGCAGCTCCGGGACTAGGGTCTACAATGAGCAGTTCTTC
CDR3 protein: CASSSGTRVYNEQFF

clone size: -
CDR3 length: 14
J gene: TRBJ2-1
V gene: TRBV18
D gene: TRBD2
CDR3 DNA: TGTGCCAGCTCATCTCCGGGACTAGCGGGACCCTGGCTCTTC
CDR3 protein: CASSSPGLAGPWLF

clone size: -
CDR3 length: 16
J gene: TRBJ2-5
V gene: TRBV7-9
D gene: TRBD1
CDR3 DNA: TGTGCCAGCAGATACTATCGGGACAGGGGGCGTGAGACCCAGTACTTC
CDR3 protein: CASRYYRDRGRETQYF

clone size: -
CDR3 length: 13
J gene: TRBJ1-2
V gene: TRBV29-1
D gene: TRBD1
CDR3 DNA: TGCAGCACCAGTGACAGGGATTTAAATGGCTACACCTTC
CDR3 protein: CSTSDRDLNGYTF

clone size: -
CDR3 length: 15
J gene: TRBJ1-1
V gene: TRBV6-2/TRBV6-3
D gene: TRBD1
CDR3 DNA: TGTGCCAGCAGTTACTCGGACAGGGGGCCGACTGAAGCTTTCTTT
CDR3 protein: CASSYSDRGPTEAFF

clone size: -
CDR3 length: 14
J gene: TRBJ1-5
V gene: TRBV19
D gene: TRBD1
CDR3 DNA: TGTGCCAGTACCAGGACAGGGGCCAGTCAGCCCCAGCATTTT
CDR3 protein: CASTRTGASQPQHF

clone size: -
CDR3 length: 18
J gene: TRBJ2-1
V gene: TRBV7-2
D gene: TRBD2
CDR3 DNA: TGTGCCAGCAGCTTAGTTGGGACTAGCGGGGGGGCGGGAAATGAGCAGTTCTTC
CDR3 protein: CASSLVGTSGGAGNEQFF

clone size: -
CDR3 length: 14
J gene: TRBJ2-7
V gene: TRBV18
D gene: -
CDR3 DNA: TGTGCCAGCTCACCACAGCAGGTAGACTACGAGCAGTACTTC
CDR3 protein: CASSPQQVDYEQYF

clone size: -
CDR3 length: 13
J gene: TRBJ2-1
V gene: TRBV18
D gene: -
CDR3 DNA: TGTGCCAGCTCACCAGCAGGTTCCAATGAGCAGTTCTTC
CDR3 protein: CASSPAGSNEQFF

clone size: -
CDR3 length: 14
J gene: TRBJ1-2
V gene: TRBV7-2
D gene: -
CDR3 DNA: TGTGCCAGCAGCTTAGCTCCCAGGGGCTATGGCTACACCTTC
CDR3 protein: CASSLAPRGYGYTF

clone size: -
CDR3 length: 13
J gene: TRBJ2-3
V gene: TRBV18
D gene: -
CDR3 DNA: TGTGCCAGCTCACCACCGGGGGGACGCCAGCAGTATTTT
CDR3 protein: CASSPPGGRQQYF

clone size: -
CDR3 length: 17
J gene: TRBJ2-5
V gene: TRBV5-6
D gene: TRBD1
CDR3 DNA: TGTGCCAGCAGCTTGGCCCCGGGGACAGTGGGGCGGGAGACCCAGTACTTC
CDR3 protein: CASSLAPGTVGRETQYF

clone size: few
CDR3 length: 17
J gene: TRBJ2-7
V gene: TRBV14
D gene: TRBD2
CDR3 DNA: TGTGCCAGCAGCCAAGAAAGTCGACTAGCGGGAGTTGACGAGCAGTACTTC
CDR3 protein: CASSQESRLAGVDEQYF

clone size: -
CDR3 length: 20
J gene: TRBJ1-5
V gene: TRBV19
D gene: -
CDR3 DNA: TGTGCCAGTAGTATAGAGGGGGGAGGGCGCAGACAAGGGAGCAATCAGCCCCAGCATTTT
CDR3 protein: CASSIEGGGRRQGSNQPQHF

clone size: -
CDR3 length: 14
J gene: TRBJ1-2
V gene: TRBV7-9
D gene: -
CDR3 DNA: TGTGCCAGCAGCTTTGACGGGGGGAACTATGGCTACACCTTC
CDR3 protein: CASSFDGGNYGYTF

clone size: -
CDR3 length: 16
J gene: TRBJ1-1
V gene: TRBV4-3
D gene: -
CDR3 DNA: TGCGCCAGCAGACGCTCACTGGACAGAGGGGTCACTGAAGCTTTCTTT
CDR3 protein: CASRRSLDRGVTEAFF

clone size: -
CDR3 length: 17
J gene: TRBJ2-5
V gene: TRBV5-4
D gene: -
CDR3 DNA: TGTGCCAGCAGCTCGGTGTTGGGGGCCTTTACCCAAGAGACCCAGTACTTC
CDR3 protein: CASSSVLGAFTQETQYF

clone size: -
CDR3 length: 15
J gene: TRBJ1-1
V gene: TRBV28
D gene: -
CDR3 DNA: TGTGCCAGCAGGGCTGGGGGAGGTTCATCCACTGAAGCTTTCTTT
CDR3 protein: CASRAGGGSSTEAFF

clone size: few
CDR3 length: 14
J gene: TRBJ1-3
V gene: TRBV5-1
D gene: TRBD1
CDR3 DNA: TGCGCCAGCAGCAAGACAGGGGGACGAAACACCATATATTTT
CDR3 protein: CASSKTGGRNTIYF

clone size: -
CDR3 length: 14
J gene: TRBJ2-4
V gene: TRBV6-6
D gene: TRBD1
CDR3 DNA: TGTGCCAGCAGCCACCCCGGACAGGGAAACATTCAGTACTTC
CDR3 protein: CASSHPGQGNIQYF

clone size: -
CDR3 length: 14
J gene: TRBJ2-7
V gene: TRBV7-2
D gene: -
CDR3 DNA: TGTGCCAGCAGCTATAGGCGGCAGGGCGCCGAGCAGTACTTC
CDR3 protein: CASSYRRQGAEQYF

clone size: -
CDR3 length: 14
J gene: TRBJ1-2
V gene: TRBV24-1
D gene: -
CDR3 DNA: TGTGCCACCAGTGATTTAAGCAGGGCGTCGGGCTACACCTTC
CDR3 protein: CATSDLSRASGYTF

clone size: once
CDR3 length: 16
J gene: TRBJ2-2
V gene: TRBV7-9
D gene: TRBD1
CDR3 DNA: TGTGCCAGCAGCTTCGGGGACAGGGGGCGCCCCGGGGAGCTGTTTTTT
CDR3 protein: CASSFGDRGRPGELFF

clone size: -
CDR3 length: 17
J gene: TRBJ1-5
V gene: TRBV27
D gene: -
CDR3 DNA: TGTGCCAGCAGTCCCCATCAGGGATTCTATAGCAATCAGCCCCAGCATTTT
CDR3 protein: CASSPHQGFYSNQPQHF

clone size: -
CDR3 length: 14
J gene: TRBJ2-2
V gene: TRBV2
D gene: -
CDR3 DNA: TGTGCCACGAGCCAGGGGTTTACCACCGGGGAGCTGTTTTTT
CDR3 protein: CATSQGFTTGELFF

clone size: -
CDR3 length: 15
J gene: TRBJ2-7
V gene: TRBV7-9
D gene: -
CDR3 DNA: TGTGCCAGCAGCTTAGAGGCACAGGGACCCTACGAGCAGTACTTC
CDR3 protein: CASSLEAQGPYEQYF

clone size: -
CDR3 length: 14
J gene: TRBJ2-7
V gene: TRBV18
D gene: TRBD1
CDR3 DNA: TGTGCCAGCTCACCCCCAGACAGGGGCTACGAGCAGTACTTC
CDR3 protein: CASSPPDRGYEQYF

clone size: -
CDR3 length: 16
J gene: TRBJ1-1
V gene: TRBV28
D gene: -
CDR3 DNA: TGTGCCAGCATCCCTGGGGGGAGGGGACGGAGCACTGAAGCTTTCTTT
CDR3 protein: CASIPGGRGRSTEAFF

clone size: -
CDR3 length: 15
J gene: TRBJ2-2
V gene: TRBV18
D gene: TRBD2
CDR3 DNA: TGTGCCAGCTCACCCGCCGCGGCGGGGGCCGGGGAGCTGTTTTTT
CDR3 protein: CASSPAAAGAGELFF

clone size: -
CDR3 length: 17
J gene: TRBJ2-2
V gene: TRBV27
D gene: -
CDR3 DNA: TGTGCCAGCAGTTTTATCGCCGGGACTTTTTTCACCGGGGAGCTGTTTTTT
CDR3 protein: CASSFIAGTFFTGELFF

clone size: -
CDR3 length: 14
J gene: TRBJ1-4
V gene: TRBV11-2
D gene: -
CDR3 DNA: TGTGCCAGCCGCCGGGGGATCGGTAATGAAAAACTGTTTTTT
CDR3 protein: CASRRGIGNEKLFF

clone size: -
CDR3 length: 11
J gene: TRBJ2-3
V gene: TRBV7-9
D gene: -
CDR3 DNA: TGTGCCACTACCGCGGCAGATACGCAGTATTTT
CDR3 protein: CATTAADTQYF

clone size: -
CDR3 length: 14
J gene: TRBJ1-1
V gene: TRBV7-2
D gene: -
CDR3 DNA: TGTGCCAGCAGCCTACAGGCTATCGGCACTGAAGCTTTCTTT
CDR3 protein: CASSLQAIGTEAFF

clone size: once
CDR3 length: 16
J gene: TRBJ1-5
V gene: TRBV19
D gene: -
CDR3 DNA: TGTGCCATTTCGAAAATCCCAGCTGGAAAGGGGCAGCCCCAGCATTTT
CDR3 protein: CAISKIPAGKGQPQHF

clone size: -
CDR3 length: 15
J gene: TRBJ2-2
V gene: TRBV19
D gene: TRBD1
CDR3 DNA: TGTGCCAGTAGTATACGCCAGGGGGAAGCCGGGGAGCTGTTTTTT
CDR3 protein: CASSIRQGEAGELFF

clone size: few
CDR3 length: 13
J gene: TRBJ1-1
V gene: TRBV3-1/TRBV3-2
D gene: -
CDR3 DNA: TGTGCCAGCAGCCAACAGAGGGTAACTGAAGCTTTCTTT
CDR3 protein: CASSQQRVTEAFF

clone size: -
CDR3 length: 14
J gene: TRBJ2-7
V gene: TRBV5-8
D gene: -
CDR3 DNA: TGTGCCAGCAGCTTGGGGGACAACTCCTACGAGCAGTACTTC
CDR3 protein: CASSLGDNSYEQYF

clone size: -
CDR3 length: 13
J gene: TRBJ1-4
V gene: TRBV10-3
D gene: -
CDR3 DNA: TGTGCCACCAGAGCTGCAACTAATGAAAAACTGTTTTTT
CDR3 protein: CATRAATNEKLFF

clone size: -
CDR3 length: 16
J gene: TRBJ2-1
V gene: TRBV4-1
D gene: TRBD2
CDR3 DNA: TGCGCCAGCAGCCAGCAGGCCGGGCAACTCGGGAGGGAGCAGTTCTTC
CDR3 protein: CASSQQAGQLGREQFF

clone size: -
CDR3 length: 14
J gene: TRBJ1-4
V gene: TRBV11-2
D gene: -
CDR3 DNA: TGTGCCAGCAGCTTTGGGACTCAGCGAGAAAAACTGTTTTTT
CDR3 protein: CASSFGTQREKLFF

clone size: few
CDR3 length: 13
J gene: TRBJ1-6
V gene: TRBV30
D gene: -
CDR3 DNA: TGTGCCTGGAGTGTTACGCGGAATTCACCCCTCCACTTT
CDR3 protein: CAWSVTRNSPLHF

clone size: few
CDR3 length: 15
J gene: TRBJ1-5
V gene: TRBV6-5
D gene: TRBD1
CDR3 DNA: TGTGCCAGCAGGGCCTCCACAGGGGGCAATCAGCCCCAGCATTTT
CDR3 protein: CASRASTGGNQPQHF

clone size: -
CDR3 length: 15
J gene: TRBJ2-5
V gene: TRBV18
D gene: TRBD1
CDR3 DNA: TGTGCCAGCTCACTCGAAAGGACAGGGACTGAGACCCAGTACTTC
CDR3 protein: CASSLERTGTETQYF

clone size: few
CDR3 length: 16
J gene: TRBJ1-6
V gene: TRBV27
D gene: TRBD1
CDR3 DNA: TGTGCCAGCAGTTCACCGGGACAGGGGCTGGGATCACCCCTCCACTTT
CDR3 protein: CASSSPGQGLGSPLHF

clone size: -
CDR3 length: 15
J gene: TRBJ2-1
V gene: TRBV2
D gene: -
CDR3 DNA: TGTGCCAGCAGTGGAGAAAAAAATTCCTACAATGAGCAGTTCTTC
CDR3 protein: CASSGEKNSYNEQFF

clone size: -
CDR3 length: 15
J gene: TRBJ1-2
V gene: TRBV4-3
D gene: TRBD1
CDR3 DNA: TGCGCCAGCAGCCGCACCCAACAGGGGATCTATGGCTACACCTTC
CDR3 protein: CASSRTQQGIYGYTF

clone size: few
CDR3 length: 12
J gene: TRBJ1-1
V gene: TRBV18
D gene: -
CDR3 DNA: TGTGCCAGCTCACTGACGGGCACTGAAGCTTTCTTT
CDR3 protein: CASSLTGTEAFF

clone size: -
CDR3 length: 15
J gene: TRBJ2-7
V gene: TRBV28
D gene: -
CDR3 DNA: TGTGCCAGCAGTTCTCTAGCAGCCCTCTCCTACGAGCAGTACTTC
CDR3 protein: CASSSLAALSYEQYF